Following are 12 T cell receptor beta chains from one sample sequenced in a study of regulatory T cells in long-lasting Graves disease. CDR3-region Arm-PCR and iRepertoire HTBI primers produced the TCR beta libraries. TCRdb itself ran the multiplex PCR reads through MiXCR, one entry per CDR3 protein. This table holds roughly 560,000 distinct CDR3 sequences, 12% found once. The time point denotes: newly diagnosed GD, antithyroid drugs for less than 3 months. From PBMCs, RNA was extracted and then used to make the TCR library. The same sample was also used in a study of T cells in Graves' hyperthyroidism and ophthalmopathy.

Source: peripheral blood mononuclear cells (PBMCs), taken at new diagnosis, from a patient treated with antithyroid drugs. The source of these receptors is a woman aged 30 to 39 with Graves disease.

This clonotype has only a few counts. The chain employs TRBV6-1 and TRBJ1-1, with 8 bases matching TRBD1. Germline V gene lookup returns CDR1 MNHNS and CDR2 SASEGT. CDR3 length equals 14 residues. With 6 bases clipped from V and 4 bases from J, the junction kept 7 bases outside the gene matches. The CDR3 DNA follows: TGTGCCAGCAGAGGGGGACAGGCGGGCACTGAAGCTTTCTTT. Translated, it gives CASRGGQAGTEAFF.

The chain uses TRBV6-2 or TRBV6-3 and TRBJ2-1; weak D call: TRBD1 (6 bases). The V gene's germline CDR1 is MNHEY and CDR2 SVGEGT. Trimming cost V 5 bases and J 3 bases, with 17 bases left between them. The CDR3 length is 16 residues. CDR3 loop: CASSGLQGGVYNEQFF. The CDR3 DNA sequence: TGTGCCAGCAGTGGGTTACAGGGCGGTGTCTACAATGAGCAGTTCTTC.

This clonotype was seen only a few times. This likely stems from a read error, as it lies one base from a far larger clone. The J gene is TRBJ2-2, the V gene TRBV6-9; D ambiguous. Trimming took off 7 bases at V and 5 bases at J, with 14 bases between the two ends. Germline V CDR1 and CDR2: MNHGY, SVAAGI. The CDR3 totals 14 residues. The CDR3 protein is CASTIFDSTGELFF. CDR3 DNA sequence: TGTGCCAGCACGATATTCGACTCGACCGGGGAGCTGTTTTTT.

This clonotype was found many times. This chain uses TRBV28 with TRBJ1-2; tentative D call: TRBD1 (6 bases). V lost 3 bases, J lost 7 bases, and 27 bases lay in between. There are 18 residues in the CDR3. From germline, CDR1 is MDHEN and CDR2 SYDVKM. CDR3 coding DNA: TGTGCCAGCAGTTTCGCCGCAGGGTCAGGGGTATCATACAGTGGCTACACCTTC. It is translated as CASSFAAGSGVSYSGYTF.

About this clonotype: A read error may produce the germline difference seen at one junction end. The chain joins TRBV3-1 to TRBJ1-1, with D possibly being TRBD1 (5 bases). The length of the CDR3 is 14 residues. The germline V gene has CDR1 LGHDT and CDR2 YNNKEL (reference sequence). The CDR3, as DNA: TGTGCCTGCAGCCCTGGGACTTGGAGCACTGAAGCTTTCTTT. Its protein is CACSPGTWSTEAFF.

On this clonotype itself: A much larger clone sits a single nucleotide away, making a read error possible. No conserved phenylalanine or tryptophan ends this CDR3, so it is likely a read error. In DNA, the CDR3 is TGTGCCAGCAGCCAAGGGACAGGGGTCGATACCTATCAGCCCCAGCATTCT. This encodes CASSQGTGVDTYQPQHS. This rearrangement joins TRBV7-2 to TRBJ1-5; the match to TRBD1 covers 10 bases. This CDR3 comprises 17 residues. Trimming took 5 bases from V and 5 from J; bases not matched to a gene: 12. CDR1 is SGHTA and CDR2 is FQGNSA in the germline V gene.

In its sample, this clonotype was seen many times. This rearrangement joins TRBV19 to TRBJ1-1; unclear D gene. This CDR3 is built from 13 residues. Deletions cut 5 bases from V and 0 bases from J, with 7 bases between. Germline V gene lookup returns CDR1 LNHDA and CDR2 SQIVND (reference sequence). For the CDR3, the DNA is TGTGCCAGTAGTCCCTGGATGAACACTGAAGCTTTCTTT. Translating gives CASSPWMNTEAFF.

V usage is TRBV11-2 and J usage is TRBJ2-1; TRBD2 aligns across 10 bases. This CDR3 is built from 12 residues. Trimming took 6 bases from V and 9 from J; bases not matched to a gene: 2. Per the germline V gene, CDR1 is SGHAT and CDR2 is FQNNGV. CDR3 residues: CASSGLAAEQFF. The DNA for the CDR3 is TGTGCCAGCAGTGGACTAGCGGCTGAGCAGTTCTTC.

This clonotype appeared many times. This chain connects TRBV3-1 to TRBJ2-2, with a tentative D call TRBD1 (5 bases). Trimming shortened V by 2 bases and J by 6 bases, and 13 bases separated the two germline ends. The length of the CDR3 is 15 residues. Germline V gene sequence: CDR1 LGHDT, CDR2 YNNKEL (reference sequence). This CDR3 reads CASSQTRTTPGELFF. Written as DNA, the CDR3 is TGTGCCAGCAGCCAAACAAGGACAACCCCCGGGGAGCTGTTTTTT.

This clonotype was seen many times. The genes are TRBV12-3 or TRBV12-4 and TRBJ1-1, with D unclear. This CDR3 is 12 amino acids long. V lost 6 bases and J 0 bases, leaving 5 bases between the germline ends. The CDR3 loop reads CASRPMNTEAFF. The CDR3 DNA reads TGTGCCAGCAGACCGATGAACACTGAAGCTTTCTTT.

This clonotype occurred many times. The chain has TRBV20-1 and TRBJ2-7; tentative D call: TRBD2 (6 bases). V dropped 2 bases and J dropped 0 bases, with 11 bases sitting between them. The CDR3 extends over 14 amino acids. CDR1 and CDR2 (germline): DFQATT, SNEGSKA (reference sequence). CDR3 DNA sequence: TGCAGTGCTAGACGGGACGGGAGCTCCTACGAGCAGTACTTC. It encodes CSARRDGSSYEQYF.

This clonotype was counted only a few times. The chain employs TRBV28 and TRBJ1-2, with 9 bases aligning to TRBD1. This CDR3 has 13 amino acids. Germline lookup yields CDR1 MDHEN and CDR2 SYDVKM. V was pared by 5 bases and J by 10 bases, with 8 bases of the junction left unmatched. As DNA, the CDR3 is TGTGCCAGCAGTACAGGGGGCGAGACCGTCTACACCTTC. It encodes CASSTGGETVYTF.